Each of the 18 T cell receptor beta chains below was sequenced from the same sample in a study of blood T cells in healthy people across ages. Then a second PCR, running roughly 7 to 11 cycles, was carried out with a sample-barcoded 5' primer and a J-beta primer mix. TCRdb processed the 5' RACE reads anew with MiXCR; each CDR3 protein has one entry. This repertoire shows about 1.8 million distinct CDR3 sequences, around 50% found once; its top ten account for approximately 2%. Sequenced: blood. The source is a middle-aged woman in good health.

The genes are TRBV6-5 and TRBJ2-7, with 7 bases identical to TRBD2. TRBJ2-5 matches the DNA end more closely, so the J call is doubtful. Germline CDR1 reads MNHEY; CDR2 reads SVGAGI. This CDR3 spans 13 amino acids. In DNA form, the CDR3 reads TGTGCCAGCACCGGACTAGTGGGGGAGACCCAGTACTTC. Protein product: CASTGLVGETQYF.

The chain recombines TRBV12-3 or TRBV12-4 with TRBJ2-4; D unclear. With 3 bases removed from V and 0 bases from J, the gap between germline ends came to 6 bases. The CDR3 is 14 residues long. The CDR3 is CASSFLGAKNIQYF. CDR3 DNA: TGTGCCAGCAGTTTTTTGGGAGCCAAAAACATTCAGTACTTC.

The genes are TRBV20-1 and TRBJ1-5; no reliable D call. Germline-derived CDR1 and CDR2 are DFQATT and SNEGSKA (reference sequence). The V end lost 2 bases, the J end lost 4 bases, and 9 bases lay between the germline ends. The CDR3 covers 13 residues. Written as DNA, the CDR3 is TGCAGTGCTAGACCCGGAGAGAATCAGCCCCAGCATTTT. This sequence encodes CSARPGENQPQHF.

The chain is built from TRBV5-1 and TRBJ1-1; possible D gene TRBD1, 5 bases. V lost 7 bases, J lost 1 base, and 17 bases lay in between. Germline V CDR1 and CDR2: SGHRS, YFSETQ. There are 15 residues in the CDR3. The CDR3 here is CASALRGPGNTEAFF. The CDR3 region has the DNA TGCGCCAGCGCGCTACGGGGCCCAGGGAACACTGAAGCTTTCTTT. Full variable domain (missing parts from reference TRBV5-1 and TRBJ1-1): KAGVTQTPRYLIKTRGQQVTLSCSPISGHRSVSWYQQTPGQGLQFLFEYFSETQRNKGNFPGRFSGRQFSNSRSEMNVSTLELGDSALYLCASALRGPGNTEAFFGQGTRLTVV.

The chain recombines TRBV28 with TRBJ2-7; 7 nucleotides line up with TRBD1. The CDR3 has 15 residues. Germline CDR1 reads MDHEN; CDR2 reads SYDVKM. After removal of 4 bases from V and 4 bases from J, the junction contained 10 bases not matched to a gene. Written as DNA, the CDR3 is TGTGCCAGCAGTTCAGCTGGGACAGCCTTATACGAGCAGTACTTC. As protein: CASSSAGTALYEQYF.

The genes are TRBV7-6 and TRBJ2-3, with 8 positions matching TRBD2. This CDR3 region has 18 residues. CDR1 is SGHVS and CDR2 is FNYEAQ in the germline V gene. The J segment lost 0 bases and the V segment lost 1 base, leaving 9 bases of the junction unmatched. CDR3 bases: TGTGCCAGCAGCTTAGGTGCGGGGGGTCATACTAGCACAGATACGCAGTATTTT. Protein product: CASSLGAGGHTSTDTQYF.

This sequence joins TRBV7-2 and TRBJ1-6; D call uncertain. V was trimmed by 1 base and J by 10 bases, leaving 11 bases between them. CDR3 length equals 14 residues. Looked up from germline, CDR1 is SGHTA and CDR2 is FQGNSA. Written as DNA, the CDR3 is TGTGCCAGCAGCTTAGATGGTTTACTATCACCCCTCCACTTT. Translation gives CASSLDGLLSPLHF. Based on the CDR3 plus reference TRBV7-2 and TRBJ1-6, the full variable domain is GAGVSQSPSNKVTEKGKDVELRCDPISGHTALYWYRQSLGQGLEFLIYFQGNSAPDKSGLPSDRFSAERTGGSVSTLTIQRTQQEDSAVYLCASSLDGLLSPLHFGNGTRLTVT.

The chain combines TRBV7-9 with TRBJ2-2; D is possibly TRBD2 (6 bases). V was pared by 1 base and J by 4 bases, with 13 bases between. Germline V gene data show CDR1 as SEHNR and CDR2 as FQNEAQ (reference sequence). The CDR3 extends over 16 amino acids. CDR3 loop: CASSLGRGTATGELFF. For the CDR3, the DNA is TGTGCCAGCAGCTTAGGTCGGGGGACCGCCACCGGGGAGCTGTTTTTT.

This clonotype was seen more than once but under ten times. The rearrangement uses TRBV29-1 and TRBJ2-3; tentative D call: TRBD2 (5 bases). V lost 3 bases to trimming and J lost 5 bases, with 9 bases between them. Per the germline V gene, CDR1 is SQVTM and CDR2 is ANQGSEA. The CDR3 is 12 amino acids. The CDR3 DNA is TGCAGCGTTGACGTAGGAGGAGATACGCAGTATTTT. Its protein is CSVDVGGDTQYF.

This chain links TRBV4-1 with TRBJ2-3; D remains ambiguous. Germline assignment: CDR1 MGHRA and CDR2 YSYEKL. CDR3 length: 16 residues. Trimming removed 2 bases from V and 0 bases from J, with 12 bases in between. The CDR3 reads CASSQSPGSSTDTQYF. DNA of the CDR3: TGCGCCAGCAGCCAATCTCCTGGCAGCAGCACAGATACGCAGTATTTT.

This chain connects TRBV7-9 to TRBJ1-1; 9 bases match TRBD1. The CDR3 has 16 amino acids. Germline CDR1 is SEHNR and CDR2 is FQNEAQ (reference sequence). Trimming at V came to 4 bases and at J to 1 base, leaving 7 bases not matched to a gene. The CDR3 loop reads CASSYYRGRRNTEAFF. The CDR3 region has the DNA TGTGCCAGCAGCTACTACAGGGGGCGACGGAACACTGAAGCTTTCTTT.

The chain's CDR3 is CATSSPGPSSYNEQFF. CDR3 nucleotides: TGTGCCACCAGCTCACCGGGACCGAGCTCCTACAATGAGCAGTTCTTC. The rearrangement joins TRBV15 to TRBJ2-1; D is tentatively TRBD1 or TRBD2 (5 bases each). This CDR3 is built from 16 residues. Trimming removed 5 bases from V and 0 bases from J, with 14 bases in between. From germline, CDR1 is LNHNV and CDR2 YYDKDF (reference sequence).

This clonotype was detected only a few times. The chain links TRBV6-6 to TRBJ2-4; the D call may be TRBD1 or TRBD2 (5 bases each). Trimming left V 5 bases short and J 9 bases short, with 14 bases between. CDR3 length: 13 amino acids. The germline V gene has CDR1 MNHNY and CDR2 SVGAGI (reference sequence). The CDR3: CASSTGGVGIQYF. The CDR3 DNA sequence: TGTGCCAGCAGTACTGGGGGTGTTGGCATTCAGTACTTC.

The V call is TRBV4-2, the J call TRBJ1-2; possibly TRBD1 for D (5 bases). CDR1 is LGHNA and CDR2 is YNFKEQ in the germline V gene. There are 17 residues in the CDR3. V lost 0 bases to trimming and J lost 6 bases, with 20 bases between them. DNA for the CDR3: TGTGCCAGCAGCCAAGATAACGCAGGGAGGTCGTACCATGGCTACACCTTC. It encodes CASSQDNAGRSYHGYTF.

The V call is TRBV24-1, the J call TRBJ1-2; D may be TRBD1 (5 bases). V was cut by 7 bases and J by 5 bases, with 7 bases left in between. Germline CDR1 and CDR2: KGHDR and SFDVKD. CDR3 size: 11 residues. The DNA of the CDR3 is TGTGCCACCAGCGAGGGGTATGGCTACACCTTC. It translates to CATSEGYGYTF.

In regard to this clonotype: The conserved phenylalanine or tryptophan normally closing the CDR3 is absent here, so this likely arose from a read error. The CDR3 loop reads CSADSLPAGDQETQYS. The DNA for the CDR3 is TGCAGTGCTGATAGCCTACCAGCGGGGGATCAAGAGACCCAGTACTCC. The chain has TRBV20-1 and TRBJ2-5, with TRBD2 matching over 8 bases. The CDR3 extends over 16 amino acids. CDR1 and CDR2 from the germline V gene are DFQATT and SNEGSKA (reference sequence). J gave up 2 bases and V 5 bases, and 13 bases lay outside the gene matches.

The chain recombines TRBV7-2 with TRBJ1-5; TRBD1 matches at 8 bases. Germline V lookup: CDR1 SGHTA, CDR2 FQGNSA. The V segment lost 4 bases and the J segment 4 bases; nucleotides outside the gene matches: 3. The CDR3 length is 14 residues. The CDR3 loop reads CASSSRTGNQPQHF. Here the CDR3 DNA reads TGTGCCAGCAGCTCTCGGACAGGGAATCAGCCCCAGCATTTT.

On this clonotype: The missing conserved phenylalanine or tryptophan at the end of this CDR3 makes a read error likely. The V call is TRBV18, the J call TRBJ2-1; D call uncertain. V was cut by 1 base and J by 0 bases, with 13 bases left in between. The germline V gene encodes CDR1 KGHSH and CDR2 LQKENI. The length of the CDR3 is 17 residues. Here the CDR3 reads CASSPRITQSSYNEQFS. CDR3 sequence (DNA): TGTGCCAGCTCACCACGAATTACACAGAGCTCCTACAATGAGCAGTTCTCC.